These T cell receptor beta chains were read from a single sample in a study of metastatic and nonmetastatic thyroid tumors. MiXCR was used by TCRdb to re-call the PCR reads. The sample lists more than 40,000 clones, 4% occurring once. The sequenced material came from blood. The source of these receptors is a female donor with papillary thyroid cancer or a benign thyroid nodule (not recorded which). Some clones in this sample may be carry-over from other donors' samples. Each CDR3 is given with its conserved first and last residue. Fields, in order: J gene, D gene, clone size, V gene, CDR3 protein, CDR3 DNA. D genes are given only for firm matches. Some rows mark clone size as missing; the rest say once, few, many or name a class of expanded clone.

TRBJ1-1 . many TRBV5-4 CASSLVPNTEAFF TGTGCCAGCAGCTTGGTCCCGAACACTGAAGCTTTCTTT
TRBJ2-7 . . TRBV2 CASRDLAYYEQYF TGTGCCAGCAGAGACCTCGCGTACTACGAGCAGTACTTC
TRBJ1-5 . many TRBV10-1 CASSEIAPETARYQPQHF TGCGCCAGCAGTGAGATAGCCCCGGAGACAGCTCGTTATCAGCCCCAGCATTTT
TRBJ2-7 TRBD1 many TRBV11-2 CASSLDRGLEQYF TGTGCCAGCAGCTTAGACAGGGGGTTGGAGCAGTACTTC
TRBJ1-2 . many TRBV12-3/TRBV12-4 CASTTWAGDGYTF TGTGCCAGCACCACTTGGGCCGGGGATGGCTACACCTTC
TRBJ1-2 . many TRBV20-1 CSARQNSGGDNYGYTF TGCAGTGCTAGACAAAACAGCGGAGGGGACAACTATGGCTACACCTTC
TRBJ2-5 TRBD2 . TRBV20-1 CSAPGLAGEETQYF TGCAGTGCGCCGGGACTAGCGGGAGAAGAGACCCAGTACTTC
TRBJ2-7 TRBD1 . TRBV12-3/TRBV12-4 CASSLRDRGYEQYF TGTGCCAGCAGTTTAAGGGACAGGGGTTACGAGCAGTACTTC
TRBJ1-5 . many TRBV2 CASSPGGVGSNQPQHF TGTGCCAGCAGTCCCGGCGGGGTTGGGAGCAATCAGCCCCAGCATTTT
TRBJ2-2 TRBD2 many TRBV6-2/TRBV6-3 CASSSLRLAGGFSGELFF TGTGCCAGCAGTTCCCTTCGACTAGCGGGAGGTTTCTCCGGGGAGCTGTTTTTT
TRBJ2-6 . many TRBV6-1 CASSEGSGANVLTF TGTGCCAGCAGTGAAGGGTCTGGGGCCAACGTCCTGACTTTC
TRBJ1-2 TRBD1 . TRBV6-2/TRBV6-3 CASRRTGYYGYTF TGTGCCAGCAGACGGACAGGCTATTATGGCTACACCTTC
TRBJ1-1 . few TRBV6-9 CASSSKMTSAPNTEAFF TGTGCCAGCAGTTCAAAGATGACTTCGGCTCCGAACACTGAAGCTTTCTTT
TRBJ2-1 . many TRBV6-4 CASSAGDLATAEQFF TGTGCCAGCAGTGCTGGGGACCTAGCGACGGCTGAGCAGTTCTTC
TRBJ2-1 . few TRBV19 CASRIGMNEQFF TGTGCCAGTAGAATCGGGATGAATGAGCAGTTCTTC
TRBJ2-5 . . TRBV6-1 CASSPTLHGSQETQYF TGTGCCAGCAGCCCTACCCTCCATGGGAGCCAAGAGACCCAGTACTTC
TRBJ1-2 TRBD1 many TRBV12-3/TRBV12-4 CASSRDRAYGYTF TGTGCCAGCAGTAGGGACAGGGCCTATGGCTACACCTTC
TRBJ2-6 TRBD1 . TRBV5-1 CPSSSDRAISGANVLTF TGCCCCAGCAGCTCGGACAGGGCCATCTCTGGGGCCAACGTCCTGACTTTC
TRBJ2-5 . many TRBV11-3 CASSLNRQETQYF TGTGCCAGCAGCTTGAACAGGCAAGAGACCCAGTACTTC
TRBJ1-2 . . TRBV6-1 CASARGAREGGYTF TGTGCCAGCGCCCGGGGTGCCAGGGAGGGTGGCTACACCTTC
TRBJ2-7 . many TRBV10-2 CASSEVYYEQYF TGCGCCAGCAGTGAGGTATACTACGAGCAGTACTTC
TRBJ2-5 . many TRBV7-8 CASSPPGIQETQYF TGTGCCAGCAGCCCACCCGGGATTCAAGAGACCCAGTACTTC
TRBJ1-2 TRBD1 many TRBV3-1 CASSHLVQRQGRSGYTF TGTGCCAGCAGCCATTTAGTACAGAGACAGGGTAGATCTGGCTACACCTTC
TRBJ2-1 TRBD2 many TRBV5-1 CASSLDLAGKDEQFF TGCGCCAGCAGCTTGGACCTAGCGGGAAAGGATGAGCAGTTCTTC
TRBJ1-1 TRBD1 many TRBV20-1 CSARDGTGDTEAFF TGCAGTGCTAGAGATGGGACAGGGGACACTGAAGCTTTCTTT
TRBJ1-5 . many TRBV24-1 CATGGVGQPQHF TGTGCCACCGGGGGGGTGGGTCAGCCCCAGCATTTT
TRBJ1-1 . many TRBV7-9 CASSLVSGENTEAFF TGTGCCAGCAGCTTAGTTTCCGGGGAGAACACTGAAGCTTTCTTT
TRBJ1-2 . many TRBV29-1 CSVPTEYGYTF TGCAGCGTCCCGACCGAGTATGGCTACACCTTC
TRBJ1-5 . few TRBV27 CASTLTQSRGVPQHF TGTGCCAGCACTTTAACCCAGTCACGCGGTGTGCCCCAGCATTTT
TRBJ1-3 . many TRBV29-1 CSVGSTVHGNTIYF TGCAGCGTTGGGTCGACAGTTCATGGAAACACCATATATTTT
TRBJ2-5 . many TRBV11-3 CASSLLGETQYF TGTGCCAGCAGCTTATTGGGAGAGACCCAGTACTTC
TRBJ1-2 . many TRBV30 CAWSAPGRVYGYTF TGTGCCTGGAGTGCCCCAGGGAGAGTCTATGGCTACACCTTC
TRBJ1-5 . few TRBV28 CASSFSSGAGQPQHF TGTGCCAGCAGTTTCAGTTCAGGGGCAGGTCAGCCCCAGCATTTT
TRBJ2-7 TRBD2 . TRBV7-9 CASSLEGGAHEQYF TGTGCCAGCAGCTTAGAGGGAGGGGCTCACGAGCAGTACTTC
TRBJ1-1 TRBD1 many TRBV6-4 CASSVKGQGGTEAFF TGTGCCAGCAGTGTTAAAGGACAGGGTGGGACTGAAGCTTTCTTT
TRBJ1-2 TRBD1 . TRBV2 CASSPTGRGGYTF TGTGCCAGCAGTCCGACAGGGCGCGGGGGCTACACCTTC
TRBJ1-5 TRBD1 many TRBV6-1 CASSGNRQGNNQPQHF TGTGCCAGCAGCGGGAACAGACAGGGGAACAATCAGCCCCAGCATTTT
TRBJ2-2 TRBD2 many TRBV2 CASSQRLAPTGELFF TGTGCCAGCAGTCAACGACTAGCGCCCACCGGGGAGCTGTTTTTT
TRBJ2-3 . . TRBV6-1 CASGGLGGPPDTQYF TGTGCCAGCGGGGGGTTGGGGGGCCCTCCAGATACGCAGTATTTT
TRBJ1-1 . many TRBV11-2 CASSSSLGSNTEAFF TGTGCCAGCAGCTCCAGTCTAGGGTCAAACACTGAAGCTTTCTTT
TRBJ2-1 . many TRBV5-6 CASSLGGYNEQFF TGTGCCAGCAGCTTGGGAGGGTACAATGAGCAGTTCTTC
TRBJ2-2 TRBD2 many TRBV7-9 CASGRTSLDTGELFF TGTGCCAGCGGCCGGACTAGTCTCGACACCGGGGAGCTGTTTTTT
TRBJ2-1 . many TRBV10-3 CAIRGWERDNEQFF TGTGCCATCAGGGGGTGGGAGCGCGACAATGAGCAGTTCTTC
TRBJ2-3 TRBD2 many TRBV13 CASSLLRGGSDTQYF TGTGCCAGCAGCTTATTGCGGGGGGGGTCAGATACGCAGTATTTT
TRBJ2-7 . few TRBV20-1 CSAFGGGEQYF TGCAGTGCTTTTGGGGGCGGCGAGCAGTACTTC
TRBJ2-3 TRBD1 few TRBV6-1 CASKMDRPRDTQYF TGTGCCAGCAAGATGGACAGGCCTCGGGATACGCAGTATTTT
TRBJ1-2 . few TRBV7-9 CASSEGGNGYTF TGTGCCAGCAGCGAAGGGGGGAATGGCTACACCTTC
TRBJ1-1 . . TRBV7-9 CASSLAGNTEAFF TGTGCCAGCAGCTTGGCAGGGAACACTGAAGCTTTCTTT
TRBJ1-1 TRBD1 . TRBV6-1 CASSRTGFAEAFF TGTGCCAGCAGTAGGACAGGGTTCGCTGAAGCTTTCTTT
TRBJ1-1 . few TRBV29-1 CSVGGYTEAFF TGCAGCGTTGGGGGCTATACTGAAGCTTTCTTT
TRBJ2-2 TRBD2 many TRBV11-2 CASSLGDGGAAGELFF TGTGCCAGCAGCTTGGGGGACGGGGGGGCGGCCGGGGAGCTGTTTTTT
TRBJ2-3 TRBD1 few TRBV5-1 CASSLVGRGYLRDTDTQYF TGCGCCAGCAGCTTGGTCGGCAGGGGGTACTTACGAGACACAGATACGCAGTATTTT
TRBJ2-5 . many TRBV7-2 CASSFLETQYF TGTGCCAGCAGCTTTTTAGAGACCCAGTACTTC
TRBJ1-2 TRBD1 few TRBV2 CASSEGVAGGGYGYTF TGTGCCAGCAGTGAAGGGGTTGCAGGGGGCGGGTATGGCTACACCTTC
TRBJ2-1 TRBD1 . TRBV5-1 CSSSLRTGGDEQFF TGCTCCAGCAGCTTGCGGACAGGGGGCGATGAGCAGTTCTTC
TRBJ2-1 . few TRBV11-3 CASSLDDQREQFF TGTGCCAGCAGCTTAGATGACCAGCGGGAGCAGTTCTTC